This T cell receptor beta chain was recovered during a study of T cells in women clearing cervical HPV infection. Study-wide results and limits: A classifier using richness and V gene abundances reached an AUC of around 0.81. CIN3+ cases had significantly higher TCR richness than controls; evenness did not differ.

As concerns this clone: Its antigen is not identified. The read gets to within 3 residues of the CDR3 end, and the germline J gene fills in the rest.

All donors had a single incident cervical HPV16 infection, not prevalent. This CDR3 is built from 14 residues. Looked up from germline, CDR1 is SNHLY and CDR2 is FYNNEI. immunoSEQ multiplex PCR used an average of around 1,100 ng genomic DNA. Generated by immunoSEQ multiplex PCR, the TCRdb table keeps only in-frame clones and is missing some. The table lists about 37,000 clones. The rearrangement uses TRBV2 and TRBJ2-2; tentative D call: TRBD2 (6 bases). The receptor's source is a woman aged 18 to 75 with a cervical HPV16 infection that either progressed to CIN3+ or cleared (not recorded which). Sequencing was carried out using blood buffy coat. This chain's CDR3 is CASNRGSTNEKLFF. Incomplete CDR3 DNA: TGTGCCAGCAATCGGGGGTCAACTAATGAAAAG.